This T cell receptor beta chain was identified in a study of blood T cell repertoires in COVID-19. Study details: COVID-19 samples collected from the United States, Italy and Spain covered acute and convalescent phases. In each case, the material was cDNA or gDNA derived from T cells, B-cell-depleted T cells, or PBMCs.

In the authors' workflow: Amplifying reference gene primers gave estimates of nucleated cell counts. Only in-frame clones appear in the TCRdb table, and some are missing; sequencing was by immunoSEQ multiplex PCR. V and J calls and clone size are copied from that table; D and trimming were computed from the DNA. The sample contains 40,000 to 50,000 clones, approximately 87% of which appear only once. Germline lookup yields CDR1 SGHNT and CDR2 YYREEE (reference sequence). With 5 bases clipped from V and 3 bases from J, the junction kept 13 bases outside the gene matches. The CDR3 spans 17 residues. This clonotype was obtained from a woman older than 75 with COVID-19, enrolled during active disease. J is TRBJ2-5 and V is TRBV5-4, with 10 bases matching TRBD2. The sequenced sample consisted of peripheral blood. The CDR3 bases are TGTGCCAGCAGGGCGGGACTAGCGTTGGGGAGGGAAGAGACCCAGTACTTC. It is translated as CASRAGLALGREETQYF.